These T cell receptor beta chains were read from a single sample in a study of blood T cell repertoires in COVID-19. Sequenced by immunoSEQ multiplex PCR; TCRdb stores in-frame clones only, minus some. The profile shows hundreds of thousands of clones, around 85% of them singletons. Material: PBMCs or T cells enriched from blood (not recorded which). The source of these receptors is a woman aged 55 to 70 who had recovered from COVID-19. Both conserved end residues are part of each CDR3. Each record gives: V gene, clone size, D gene, J gene, CDR3 DNA, CDR3 protein. A D gene is named only where the DNA matches it firmly. Size is stated for part of the rows, as once, few or many counts, or as a class when the clone is expanded.

>TRBV6-5|once|NA|TRBJ2-1
TGTGCCAGCAGACGGGACTTGAGCTCCTACAATGAGCAGTTCTTC
CASRRDLSSYNEQFF
>TRBV11-2|NA|NA|TRBJ1-1
TGTGCCAGCAGCGGGCGGAGGAGTACTGAAGCTTTCTTT
CASSGRRSTEAFF
>TRBV6-1|NA|TRBD1|TRBJ1-3
TGTGCCAGCAGTGAAACCGGGACAGGGCAGGGCAGAAACACCATATATTTT
CASSETGTGQGRNTIYF
>TRBV10-3|NA|TRBD1|TRBJ1-1
TGTGCCATCAGTGAGTCCCGGGACAGGGTTAACACTGAAGCTTTCTTT
CAISESRDRVNTEAFF
>TRBV24-1|NA|NA|TRBJ2-5
TGTGCCACCAGTGATTTTCTGGAGACCCAGTACTTC
CATSDFLETQYF
>TRBV19|NA|TRBD1|TRBJ1-5
TGTGCCAGTAGTATGACAGGGGTAGATCAGCCCCAGCATTTT
CASSMTGVDQPQHF
>TRBV5-4|few|NA|TRBJ2-3
TGTGCCAGCAGCGAAGCGTCAGGGCTGACAGATACGCAGTATTTT
CASSEASGLTDTQYF
>TRBV18|NA|TRBD2|TRBJ2-3
TGTGCCAGCTCACCACGTCTAGCGGGTAGCACAGATACGCAGTATTTT
CASSPRLAGSTDTQYF
>TRBV5-1|NA|TRBD1|TRBJ1-5
TGCGCCAGCAGCGCCACGGGACAGGGCAATCAGCCCCAGCATTTT
CASSATGQGNQPQHF
>TRBV6-4|NA|TRBD2|TRBJ2-2
TGTGCCATCGACGCTGCCGGGGGGTACACCGGGGAGCTGTTTTTT
CAIDAAGGYTGELFF
>TRBV19|once|TRBD1|TRBJ1-3
TGTGCCAGTAGTACCGGACAGGGATTCACTGGAAACACTATATATTTT
CASSTGQGFTGNTIYF
>TRBV19|NA|NA|TRBJ1-6
TGTGCCAGTAGTACCAGGCGTACTTATTCACCCCTCCACTTT
CASSTRRTYSPLHF
>TRBV3-1/TRBV3-2|NA|NA|TRBJ2-3
TGTGCCAGCAGCCAAGGGGGGGGGCCGATAGATACGCAGTATTTT
CASSQGGGPIDTQYF
>TRBV6-1|NA|TRBD1|TRBJ1-6
TGTGCCAGCAGTGAAGATGGACAGGGGGTTCGTTCACCCCTCCACTTT
CASSEDGQGVRSPLHF
>TRBV29-1|NA|TRBD1|TRBJ2-3
TGCAGCGTTGAAAAGGGGGCCGCAGATACGCAGTATTTT
CSVEKGAADTQYF
>TRBV15|NA|NA|TRBJ1-1
TGTGCCACCAGCAGAGATGGTAAAGCGAACACTGAAGCTTTCTTT
CATSRDGKANTEAFF
>TRBV2|NA|NA|TRBJ1-5
TGTGCCAGCGGAGGGGAGACGCAGGGCCGTCAGCCCCAGCATTTT
CASGGETQGRQPQHF
>TRBV6-5|NA|NA|TRBJ1-5
TGTGCCAGCACCTCAGGGGGCAATCAGCCCCAGCATTTT
CASTSGGNQPQHF
>TRBV9|NA|NA|TRBJ1-6
TGTGCCAGCAGCGTAGTGGGGCTAAATTCACCCCTCCACTTT
CASSVVGLNSPLHF
>TRBV5-1|NA|NA|TRBJ2-2
TGCGCCAGCAGCTTGGCCTTCGGCGGAACCGGGGAGCTGTTTTTT
CASSLAFGGTGELFF
>TRBV7-8|NA|NA|TRBJ1-5
TGTGCCAGCAGTTCCCGGACAGACGGGAGCAATCAGCCCCAGCATTTT
CASSSRTDGSNQPQHF
>TRBV5-1|NA|TRBD2|TRBJ2-3
TGCGCCAGCGTCCACGGTGCGGGGGGGCAGGGAGATACGCAGTATTTT
CASVHGAGGQGDTQYF
>TRBV24-1|NA|TRBD1|TRBJ2-1
TGTGCCACCAGTTTACGGGACAGGCCTTATGAGCAGTTCTTC
CATSLRDRPYEQFF
>TRBV15|few|TRBD2|TRBJ2-3
TGTGCCACCAGCAGAGATGACGGAGCCGGGACTAGGAGAGATACGCAGTATTTT
CATSRDDGAGTRRDTQYF
>TRBV5-6|NA|TRBD1|TRBJ1-6
TGTGCCAGCAGCGCGGGACAGAGGGATAATTCACCCCTCCACTTT
CASSAGQRDNSPLHF
>TRBV2|NA|TRBD1|TRBJ2-2
TGTGCCAGCAGTGCCGACAGGGGTTGGGAGCTGTTTTTT
CASSADRGWELFF
>TRBV25-1|NA|NA|TRBJ2-4
TGTGCCAGCAGTGCCGACAGAGCCGAGAGGGCCAAAAACATTCAGTACTTC
CASSADRAERAKNIQYF
>TRBV5-6|NA|TRBD1|TRBJ2-2
TGTGCCAGCAGCTTGGGGACAGGGGGCACCGGGGAGCTGTTTTTT
CASSLGTGGTGELFF
>TRBV30|few|NA|TRBJ1-2
TGTGCCTGGAGTGACGGTCGCTATGGCTACACCTTC
CAWSDGRYGYTF
>TRBV11-2|NA|NA|TRBJ2-1
TGTGCCAGCAGCTTAGGAGGAGGGGGCCGACCTACCGACAATGAGCAGTTCTTC
CASSLGGGGRPTDNEQFF
>TRBV2|NA|TRBD2|TRBJ2-1
TGTGCCTTTTACGGGGGGGCCTTATGGAATGAGCAGTTCTTC
CAFYGGALWNEQFF
>TRBV28|NA|TRBD1|TRBJ1-2
TGTGCCAGCAGTTCCGGGACAGCCAACTATGGCTACACCTTC
CASSSGTANYGYTF
>TRBV3-1/TRBV3-2|NA|NA|TRBJ1-5
TGTGCCAGCAGCCAAGGGGGCCAGGGGAGTCAGCCCCAGCATTTT
CASSQGGQGSQPQHF
>TRBV24-1|NA|TRBD1|TRBJ2-3
TGTGCCACCAGTGTCCCCGGGACAGGGAGGTCAGATACGCAGTATTTT
CATSVPGTGRSDTQYF
>TRBV5-1|NA|NA|TRBJ2-1
TGCGCCAGCAGCTTGGACGGGGGTTCCTACAATGAGCAGTTCTTC
CASSLDGGSYNEQFF
>TRBV5-6|NA|NA|TRBJ2-6
TGTGCCAGCAGCTTGGGTGGGGGGAGAGGAGCCATCCTGACTTTC
CASSLGGGRGAILTF
>TRBV30|NA|TRBD1|TRBJ2-5
TGTGCCTGGAGTGTAGGGACAGGGGTGGAAGAGACCCAGTACTTC
CAWSVGTGVEETQYF
>TRBV11-2|NA|NA|TRBJ1-3
TGTGCCAGCAGCCACCCCAGGGGTTTAGAAGGAAACACCATATATTTT
CASSHPRGLEGNTIYF
>TRBV2|few|TRBD1|TRBJ1-5
TGTGCCAGCGGGGGACAGGGCCACAATCAGCCCCAGCATTTT
CASGGQGHNQPQHF
>TRBV18|NA|NA|TRBJ2-1
TGTGCCAGCTCACCGAGGGGGAGGGATGAGCAGTTCTTC
CASSPRGRDEQFF
>TRBV3-1/TRBV3-2|NA|NA|TRBJ2-7
TGTGCCAGCAGCCAACTACTAGGGGGATGGGGCGAGCAGTACTTC
CASSQLLGGWGEQYF